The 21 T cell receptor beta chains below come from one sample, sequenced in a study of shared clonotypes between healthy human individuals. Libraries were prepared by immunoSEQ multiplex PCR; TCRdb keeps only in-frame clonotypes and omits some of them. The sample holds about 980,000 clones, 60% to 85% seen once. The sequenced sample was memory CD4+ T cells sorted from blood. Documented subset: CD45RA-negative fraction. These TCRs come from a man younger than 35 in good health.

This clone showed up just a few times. CDR3 coding DNA: TGTGCCAGCAGCTTACCCGGGACGTATGAAAAACTGTTTTTT. Translation: CASSLPGTYEKLFF. The gene calls are TRBV7-2 and TRBJ1-4; D is perhaps TRBD1 (5 bases). Trimming took 2 bases from V and 6 from J, leaving 10 bases between them. This CDR3 contains 14 residues. From germline, CDR1 is SGHTA and CDR2 FQGNSA.

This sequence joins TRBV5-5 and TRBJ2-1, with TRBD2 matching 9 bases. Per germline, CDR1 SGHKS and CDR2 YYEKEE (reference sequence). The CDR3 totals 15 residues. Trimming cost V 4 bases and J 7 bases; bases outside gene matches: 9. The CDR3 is CASSALAGVNNEQFF. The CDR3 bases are TGTGCCAGCAGCGCTTTAGCGGGAGTTAATAATGAGCAGTTCTTC.

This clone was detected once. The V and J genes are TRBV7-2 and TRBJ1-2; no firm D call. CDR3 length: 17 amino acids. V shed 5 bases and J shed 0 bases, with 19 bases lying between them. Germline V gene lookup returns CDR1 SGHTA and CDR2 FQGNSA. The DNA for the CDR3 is TGTGCCAGCAGCCCCCGAGCGGGGTATCCAACTAACTATGGCTACACCTTC. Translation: CASSPRAGYPTNYGYTF.

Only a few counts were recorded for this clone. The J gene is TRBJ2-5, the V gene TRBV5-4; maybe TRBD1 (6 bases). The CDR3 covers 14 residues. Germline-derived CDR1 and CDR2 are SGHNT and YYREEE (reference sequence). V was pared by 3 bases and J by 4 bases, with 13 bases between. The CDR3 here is CASSSKDSPETQYF. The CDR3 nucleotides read TGTGCCAGCAGCTCTAAGGACAGCCCAGAGACCCAGTACTTC.

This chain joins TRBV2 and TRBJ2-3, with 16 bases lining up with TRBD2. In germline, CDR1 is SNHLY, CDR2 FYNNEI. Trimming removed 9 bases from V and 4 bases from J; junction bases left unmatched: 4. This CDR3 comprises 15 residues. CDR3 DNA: TGTGCCAGGGGACTAGCGGGAGGGGAGGCAGATACGCAGTATTTT. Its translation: CARGLAGGEADTQYF.

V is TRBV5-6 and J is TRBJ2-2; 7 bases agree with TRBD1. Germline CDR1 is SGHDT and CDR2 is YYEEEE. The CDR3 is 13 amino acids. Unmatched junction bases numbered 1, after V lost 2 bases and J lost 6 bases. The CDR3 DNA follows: TGTGCCAGCAGCTTAGGGGGCGCCGGGGAGCTGTTTTTT. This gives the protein CASSLGGAGELFF.

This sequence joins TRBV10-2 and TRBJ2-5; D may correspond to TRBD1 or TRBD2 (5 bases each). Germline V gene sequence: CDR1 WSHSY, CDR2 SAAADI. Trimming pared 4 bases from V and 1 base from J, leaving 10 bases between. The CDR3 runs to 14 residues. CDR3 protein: CASSVGPAQETQYF. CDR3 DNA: TGCGCCAGCAGTGTGGGACCCGCCCAAGAGACCCAGTACTTC.

The CDR3 region is CASSDGTHSGNTIYF. CDR3 coding DNA: TGTGCCAGCAGTGATGGGACGCACTCTGGAAACACCATATATTTT. The chain has TRBV2 and TRBJ1-3, with D perhaps matching TRBD1 (5 bases). Trimming removed 3 bases at V and 0 bases at J, with 9 bases between. The CDR3 is 15 residues long. Per the germline V gene, CDR1 is SNHLY and CDR2 is FYNNEI.

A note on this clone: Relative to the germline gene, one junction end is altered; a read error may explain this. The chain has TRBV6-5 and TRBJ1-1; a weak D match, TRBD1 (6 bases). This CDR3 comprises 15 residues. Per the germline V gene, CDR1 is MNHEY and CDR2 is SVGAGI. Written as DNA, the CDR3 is TGTGCCAGCAGTTCCCCAGGGGCAGGGAACTCTGAAGCTTTCTTT. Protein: CASSSPGAGNSEAFF.

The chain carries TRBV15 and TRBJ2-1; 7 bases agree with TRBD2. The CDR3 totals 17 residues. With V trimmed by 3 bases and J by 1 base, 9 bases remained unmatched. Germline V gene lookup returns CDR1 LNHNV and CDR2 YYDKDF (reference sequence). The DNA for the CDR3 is TGTGCCACCAGCAGGGGGGAGGGCATAACTTCCTACAATGAGCAGTTCTTC. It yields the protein CATSRGEGITSYNEQFF. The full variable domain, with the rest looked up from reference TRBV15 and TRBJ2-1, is DAMVIQNPRYQVTQFGKPVTLSCSQTLNHNVMYWYQQKSSQAPKLLFHYYDKDFNNEADTPDNFQSRRPNTSFCFLDIRSPGLGDTAMYLCATSRGEGITSYNEQFFGPGTRLTVL.

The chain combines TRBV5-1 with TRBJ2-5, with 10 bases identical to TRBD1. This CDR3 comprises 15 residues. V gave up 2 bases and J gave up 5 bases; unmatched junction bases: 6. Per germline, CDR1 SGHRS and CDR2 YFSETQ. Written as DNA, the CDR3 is TGCGCCAGCAGCTTCCGGGACAGGGGATACGAGACCCAGTACTTC. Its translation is CASSFRDRGYETQYF.

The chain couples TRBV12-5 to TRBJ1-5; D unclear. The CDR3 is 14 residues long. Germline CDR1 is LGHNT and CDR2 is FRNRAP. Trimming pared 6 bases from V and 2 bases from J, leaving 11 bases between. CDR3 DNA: TGTGCTAGTGGGCAGGACGGCCGCAATCAGCCCCAGCATTTT. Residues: CASGQDGRNQPQHF.

The CDR3 nucleotides are TGTGCCAGCAGCTTAAAAGGAGCGGGGGATACGCAGTATTTT. Its protein product is CASSLKGAGDTQYF. This chain uses TRBV7-9 with TRBJ2-3, with 7 nucleotides matching TRBD2. Looked up from germline, CDR1 is SEHNR and CDR2 is FQNEAQ (reference sequence). The ends lost 2 bases at V and 6 bases at J; junction bases unmatched: 5. The CDR3 totals 14 residues.

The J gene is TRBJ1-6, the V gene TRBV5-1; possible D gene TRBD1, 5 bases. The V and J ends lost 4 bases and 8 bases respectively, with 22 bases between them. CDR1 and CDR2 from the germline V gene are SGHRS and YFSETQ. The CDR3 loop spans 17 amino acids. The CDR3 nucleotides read TGCGCCAGCAGCCAAATACCATGGACACAAGGGGATTCACCCCTCCACTTT. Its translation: CASSQIPWTQGDSPLHF.

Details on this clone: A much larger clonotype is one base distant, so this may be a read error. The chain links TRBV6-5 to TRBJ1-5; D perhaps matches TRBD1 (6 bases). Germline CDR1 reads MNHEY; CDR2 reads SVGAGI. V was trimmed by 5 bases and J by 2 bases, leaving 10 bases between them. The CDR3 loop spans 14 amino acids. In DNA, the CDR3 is TGTGCCAGCAGTCCGGACAGTCGCAATCAGCCCCAGCATTTT. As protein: CASSPDSRNQPQHF.

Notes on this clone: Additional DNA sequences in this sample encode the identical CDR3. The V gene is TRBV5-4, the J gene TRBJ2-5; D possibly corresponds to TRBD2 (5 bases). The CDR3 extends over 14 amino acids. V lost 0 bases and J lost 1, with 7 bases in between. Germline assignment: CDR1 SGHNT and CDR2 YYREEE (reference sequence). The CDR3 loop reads CASSLEAGQETQYF. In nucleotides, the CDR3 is TGTGCCAGCAGCTTGGAGGCGGGCCAAGAGACCCAGTACTTC. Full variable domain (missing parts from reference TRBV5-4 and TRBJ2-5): ETGVTQSPTHLIKTRGQQVTLRCSSQSGHNTVSWYQQALGQGPQFIFQYYREEENGRGNFPPRFSGLQFPNYSSELNVNALELDDSALYLCASSLEAGQETQYFGPGTRLLVL.

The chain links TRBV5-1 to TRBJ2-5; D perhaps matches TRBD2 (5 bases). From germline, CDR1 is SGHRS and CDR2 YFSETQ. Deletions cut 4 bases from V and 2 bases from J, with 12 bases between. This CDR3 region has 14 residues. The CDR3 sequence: CASSLGRTQETQYF. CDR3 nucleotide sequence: TGCGCCAGCAGCCTCGGACGGACTCAAGAGACCCAGTACTTC.

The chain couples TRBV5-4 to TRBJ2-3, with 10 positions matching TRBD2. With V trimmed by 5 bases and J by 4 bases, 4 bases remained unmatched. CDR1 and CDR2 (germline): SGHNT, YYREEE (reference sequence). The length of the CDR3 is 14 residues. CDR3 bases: TGTGCCAGCAGAGTAGCGGGGGGTCCAGATACGCAGTATTTT. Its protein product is CASRVAGGPDTQYF.

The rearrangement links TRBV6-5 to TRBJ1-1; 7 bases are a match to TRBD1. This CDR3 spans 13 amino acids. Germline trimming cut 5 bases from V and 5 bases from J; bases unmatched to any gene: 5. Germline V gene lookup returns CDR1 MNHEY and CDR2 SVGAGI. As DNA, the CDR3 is TGTGCCAGCAGTGCGACAGGGAGGACTGAAGCTTTCTTT. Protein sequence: CASSATGRTEAFF.

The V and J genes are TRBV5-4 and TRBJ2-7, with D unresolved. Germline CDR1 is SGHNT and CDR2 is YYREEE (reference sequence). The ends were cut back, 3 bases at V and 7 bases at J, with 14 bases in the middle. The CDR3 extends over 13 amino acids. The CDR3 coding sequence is TGTGCCAGCAGCTCTGGGAAACGCGTGGAGCAGTACTTC. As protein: CASSSGKRVEQYF.

The CDR3 is CASSLALRGAGTDTQYF. The DNA of the CDR3 is TGCGCCAGCAGCTTGGCCCTTCGGGGGGCCGGGACAGATACGCAGTATTTT. V and J are TRBV5-1 and TRBJ2-3; tentatively, D is TRBD2 (7 bases). This CDR3 is 17 amino acids long. CDR1 is SGHRS and CDR2 is YFSETQ in the germline V gene. V gave up 0 bases and J gave up 3 bases, with 17 bases separating them.